This TCR beta chain came from a study of response to subunit inactivated influenza vaccine. This clonotype occurred a few times. TCRdb itself ran the RT-PCR reads through MiXCR, one entry per CDR3 protein. The sample shows roughly 790,000 distinct CDR3 sequences, around 21% of them seen only once. V dropped 2 bases and J dropped 2 bases, with 13 bases sitting between them. From germline, CDR1 is DFQATT and CDR2 SNEGSKA (reference sequence). The CDR3 consists of 14 residues. This specimen consisted of PBMCs from blood, obtained 4 to 6 days after vaccination. The chain joins TRBV20-1 to TRBJ2-7, with D perhaps TRBD2 (7 bases). The sequence derives from a man aged 45-65 years who received an inactivated influenza vaccine. CDR3 region: CSARPTGGPYEQYF. CDR3 DNA: TGCAGTGCTAGACCCACGGGGGGCCCCTACGAGCAGTACTTC.